This section outlines one T cell receptor (beta chain) sequence together with its context. As processed by the authors: Scientists estimated how many nucleated cells there were by amplifying reference gene primers. Generated by immunoSEQ multiplex PCR, the TCRdb table keeps only in-frame clones and is missing some. Clone size and V and J calls were adopted from that table, with D and trimming inferred from the DNA. This table holds about 180,000 clones, more than 70% found once. This entry belongs to a study of blood T cell repertoires in COVID-19. Patients in Seattle were enrolled during active infection, then followed longitudinally. Sequencing was done on a sample of peripheral blood. This TCR derives from a person aged 65 to 85 with COVID-19, enrolled during active disease.

The DNA for the CDR3 is TGCGCCAGCAGGAAGTCTACGACCCCTTCGGGACAGCCTCCCTACGAGCAGTACTTC. Protein sequence: CASRKSTTPSGQPPYEQYF. The chain employs TRBV5-1 and TRBJ2-7, with TRBD1 matching 7 bases. This CDR3 has 19 residues. The trim removed 5 bases at V and 2 bases at J, leaving 22 bases unmatched. Per the germline V gene, CDR1 is SGHRS and CDR2 is YFSETQ. The whole variable domain, filled in from reference TRBV5-1 and TRBJ2-7, reads KAGVTQTPRYLIKTRGQQVTLSCSPISGHRSVSWYQQTPGQGLQFLFEYFSETQRNKGNFPGRFSGRQFSNSRSEMNVSTLELGDSALYLCASRKSTTPSGQPPYEQYFGPGTRLTVT.